This T cell receptor beta chain was captured by sequencing in a study of shared clonotypes between healthy human individuals. General study points: Blood was the only sampled material, and tissue repertoires likely differ.

This CDR3 comprises 15 residues. Germline CDR1 SGHTA, CDR2 FQGNSA. J was trimmed by 4 bases and V by 5 bases; bases with no gene match: 6. It was at deep level that the assay was run. Every subset's genomic DNA went evenly onto several immunoSEQ plates. In the authors' workflow: Junction-only sequences without quality scores were provided by ImmunoSEQ, so filtering was different. The method was immunoSEQ multiplex PCR; TCRdb's version includes in-frame clones alone and lacks a portion of them. V and J calls plus clone size are reproduced from that table; the DNA served to infer D and trimming. Among more than 450,000 clones listed, 79% were seen once. Of note for this clone: The antigen is not known.

This TCR derives from a woman aged 40-49 years in good health. Some clones in this sample may be carry-over from other donors' samples. The chain links TRBV7-2 to TRBJ1-5; TRBD1 agrees at 9 bases. Source material: PBMCs. In DNA form, the CDR3 reads TGTGCCAGCAGCGCGACAGGGGGAGGAAATCAGCCCCAGCATTTT. It translates to CASSATGGGNQPQHF.